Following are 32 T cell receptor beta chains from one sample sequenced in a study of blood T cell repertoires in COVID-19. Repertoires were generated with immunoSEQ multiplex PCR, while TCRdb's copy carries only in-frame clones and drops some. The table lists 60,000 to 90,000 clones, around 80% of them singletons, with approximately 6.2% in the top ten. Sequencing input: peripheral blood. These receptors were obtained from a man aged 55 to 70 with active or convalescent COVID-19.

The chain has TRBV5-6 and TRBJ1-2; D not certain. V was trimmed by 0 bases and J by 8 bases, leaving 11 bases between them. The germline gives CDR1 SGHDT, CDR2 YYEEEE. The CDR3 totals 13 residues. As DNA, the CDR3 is TGTGCCAGCAGCTTGGGGCAGGTGGCCGGCTACACCTTC. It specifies CASSLGQVAGYTF.

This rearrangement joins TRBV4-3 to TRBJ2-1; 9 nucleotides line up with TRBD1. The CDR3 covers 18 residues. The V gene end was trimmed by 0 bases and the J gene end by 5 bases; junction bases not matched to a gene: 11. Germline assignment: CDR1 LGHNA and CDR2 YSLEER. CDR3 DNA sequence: TGCGCCAGCAGCCAAGATGGGTTTTTGGGACAGGGCAACAATGAGCAGTTCTTC. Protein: CASSQDGFLGQGNNEQFF.

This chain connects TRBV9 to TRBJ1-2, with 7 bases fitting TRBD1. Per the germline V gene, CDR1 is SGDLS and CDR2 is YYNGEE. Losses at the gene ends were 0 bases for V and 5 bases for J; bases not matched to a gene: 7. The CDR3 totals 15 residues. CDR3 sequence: CASSVESGGVYGYTF. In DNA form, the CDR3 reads TGTGCCAGCAGCGTAGAGTCAGGGGGAGTTTATGGCTACACCTTC.

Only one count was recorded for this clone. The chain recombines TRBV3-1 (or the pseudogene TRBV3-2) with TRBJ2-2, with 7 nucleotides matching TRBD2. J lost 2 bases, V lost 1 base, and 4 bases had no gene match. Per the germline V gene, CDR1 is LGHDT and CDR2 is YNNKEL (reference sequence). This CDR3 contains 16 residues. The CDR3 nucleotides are TGTGCCAGCAGCCAAGGACTAGCACTAAACACCGGGGAGCTGTTTTTT. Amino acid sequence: CASSQGLALNTGELFF.

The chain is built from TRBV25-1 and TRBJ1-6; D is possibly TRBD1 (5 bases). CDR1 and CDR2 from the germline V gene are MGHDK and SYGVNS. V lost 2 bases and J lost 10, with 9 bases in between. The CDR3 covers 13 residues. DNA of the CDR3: TGTGCCAGCAGTGAAAATCGGGGGTCACCCCTCCACTTT. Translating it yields CASSENRGSPLHF.

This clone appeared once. The CDR3 region has the DNA TGTGCCAGCAGTTTATCGAGTACCGGCAGGGCAAGATCACCCCTCCACTTT. It yields the protein CASSLSSTGRARSPLHF. The chain couples TRBV27 to TRBJ1-6; D may be TRBD1 (5 bases). Germline V CDR1 and CDR2: MNHEY, SMNVEV (reference sequence). Trimming took off 0 bases at V and 10 bases at J, with 19 bases between the two ends. The CDR3 covers 17 residues.

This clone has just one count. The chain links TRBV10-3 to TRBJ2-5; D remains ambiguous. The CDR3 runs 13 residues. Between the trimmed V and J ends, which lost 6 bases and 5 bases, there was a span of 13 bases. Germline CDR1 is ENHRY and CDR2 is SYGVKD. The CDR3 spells CAIRGTSSETQYF. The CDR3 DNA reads TGTGCCATCAGGGGCACCTCAAGCGAGACCCAGTACTTC.

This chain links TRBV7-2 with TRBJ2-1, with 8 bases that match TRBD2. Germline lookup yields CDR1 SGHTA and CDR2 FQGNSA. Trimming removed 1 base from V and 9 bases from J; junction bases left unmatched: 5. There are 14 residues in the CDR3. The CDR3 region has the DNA TGTGCCAGCAGCTTAGGGACTAGCATAGGTGAGCAGTTCTTC. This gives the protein CASSLGTSIGEQFF. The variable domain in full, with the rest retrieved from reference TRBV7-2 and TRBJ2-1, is GAGVSQSPSNKVTEKGKDVELRCDPISGHTALYWYRQSLGQGLEFLIYFQGNSAPDKSGLPSDRFSAERTGGSVSTLTIQRTQQEDSAVYLCASSLGTSIGEQFFGPGTRLTVL.

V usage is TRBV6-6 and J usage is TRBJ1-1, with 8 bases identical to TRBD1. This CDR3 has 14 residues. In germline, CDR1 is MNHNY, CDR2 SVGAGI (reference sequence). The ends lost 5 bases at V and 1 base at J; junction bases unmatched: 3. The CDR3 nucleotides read TGTGCCAGCAGTGGACAGGGAAGGAACACTGAAGCTTTCTTT. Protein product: CASSGQGRNTEAFF.

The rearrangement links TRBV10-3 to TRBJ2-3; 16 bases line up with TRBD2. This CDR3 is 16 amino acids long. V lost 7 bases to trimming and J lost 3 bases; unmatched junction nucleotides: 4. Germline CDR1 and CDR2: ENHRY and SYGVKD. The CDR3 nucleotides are TGTGCCATCACTGGGACTAGCGGGGGGGCAACAGATACGCAGTATTTT. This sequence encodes CAITGTSGGATDTQYF.

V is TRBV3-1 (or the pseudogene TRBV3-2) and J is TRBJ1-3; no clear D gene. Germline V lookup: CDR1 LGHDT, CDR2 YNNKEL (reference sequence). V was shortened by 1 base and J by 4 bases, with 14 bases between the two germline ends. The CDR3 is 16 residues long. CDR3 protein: CASSQAEATRGNTIYF. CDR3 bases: TGTGCCAGCAGCCAAGCCGAGGCGACGCGCGGAAACACCATATATTTT.

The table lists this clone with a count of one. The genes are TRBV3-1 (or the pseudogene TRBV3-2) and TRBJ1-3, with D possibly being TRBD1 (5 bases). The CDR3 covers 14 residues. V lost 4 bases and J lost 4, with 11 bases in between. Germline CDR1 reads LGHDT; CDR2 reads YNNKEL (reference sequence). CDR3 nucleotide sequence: TGTGCCAGCAGCCCGAGGGGACTGGGAAACACCATATATTTT. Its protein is CASSPRGLGNTIYF.

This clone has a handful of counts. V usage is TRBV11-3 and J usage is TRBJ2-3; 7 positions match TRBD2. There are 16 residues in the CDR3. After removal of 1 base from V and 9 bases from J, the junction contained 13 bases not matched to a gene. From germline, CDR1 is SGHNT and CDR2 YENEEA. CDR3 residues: CASSLAGRGSPGTQYF. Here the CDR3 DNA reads TGTGCCAGCAGCTTAGCGGGGCGGGGGTCACCGGGGACGCAGTATTTT.

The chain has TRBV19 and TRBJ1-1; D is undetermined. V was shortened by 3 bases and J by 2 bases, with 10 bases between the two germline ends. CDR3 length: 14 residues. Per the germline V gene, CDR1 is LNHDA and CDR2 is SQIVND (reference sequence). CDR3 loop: CASSIGLSNTEAFF. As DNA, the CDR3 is TGTGCCAGTAGTATCGGTCTGTCTAACACTGAAGCTTTCTTT.

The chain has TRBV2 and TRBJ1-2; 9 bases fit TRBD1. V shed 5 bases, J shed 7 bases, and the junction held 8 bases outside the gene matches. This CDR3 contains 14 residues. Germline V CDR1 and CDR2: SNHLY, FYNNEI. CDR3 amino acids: CASSPGTGRSGYTF. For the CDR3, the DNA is TGTGCCAGCAGTCCCGGGACAGGGCGATCTGGCTACACCTTC.

CDR3 DNA sequence: TGTGCCAGCAGTTCCGTGGGGACTAGCACGGACTACGAGCAGTACTTC. It codes for CASSSVGTSTDYEQYF. The chain links TRBV6-5 to TRBJ2-7; 9 bases line up with TRBD2. The V and J ends lost 4 bases and 3 bases, in that order; junction bases with no gene match: 10. Germline CDR1 reads MNHEY; CDR2 reads SVGAGI. The CDR3 extends over 16 amino acids.

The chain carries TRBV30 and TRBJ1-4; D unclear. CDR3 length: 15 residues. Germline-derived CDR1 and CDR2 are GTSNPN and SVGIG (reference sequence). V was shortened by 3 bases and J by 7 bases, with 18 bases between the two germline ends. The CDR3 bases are TGTGCCTGGAGCGCAGACACCTTAGGAGGTGAAAAACTGTTTTTT. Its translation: CAWSADTLGGEKLFF.

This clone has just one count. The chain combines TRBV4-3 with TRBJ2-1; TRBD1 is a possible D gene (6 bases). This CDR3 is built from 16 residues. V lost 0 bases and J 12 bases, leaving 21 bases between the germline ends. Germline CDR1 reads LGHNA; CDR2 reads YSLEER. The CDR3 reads CASSQEFSGQGRAQFF. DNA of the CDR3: TGCGCCAGCAGCCAAGAGTTCTCCGGGCAGGGGCGAGCGCAGTTCTTC.

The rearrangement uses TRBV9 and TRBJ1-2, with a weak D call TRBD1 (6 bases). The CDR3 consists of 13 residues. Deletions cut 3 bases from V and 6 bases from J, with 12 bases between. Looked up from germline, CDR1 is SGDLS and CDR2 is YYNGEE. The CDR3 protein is CASSAGTPNGYTF. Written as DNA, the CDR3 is TGTGCCAGCAGCGCCGGGACACCCAATGGCTACACCTTC. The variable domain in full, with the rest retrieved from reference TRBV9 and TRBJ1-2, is DSGVTQTPKHLITATGQRVTLRCSPRSGDLSVYWYQQSLDQGLQFLIQYYNGEERAKGNILERFSAQQFPDLHSELNLSSLELGDSALYFCASSAGTPNGYTFGSGTRLTVV.

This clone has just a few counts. CDR3 DNA sequence: TGTGCCACCGGCGGCAGCGCCTACGAGCAGTACTTC. Protein sequence: CATGGSAYEQYF. The chain couples TRBV7-2 to TRBJ2-7, with unresolved D. V shed 10 bases and J shed 2 bases, with 12 bases lying between them. Germline CDR1 SGHTA, CDR2 FQGNSA. The length of the CDR3 is 12 residues.

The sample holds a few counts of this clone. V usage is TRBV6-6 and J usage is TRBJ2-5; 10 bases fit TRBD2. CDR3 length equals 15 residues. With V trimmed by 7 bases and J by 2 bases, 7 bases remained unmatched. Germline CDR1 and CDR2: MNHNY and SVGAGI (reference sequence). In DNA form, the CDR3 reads TGTGCCAGCACTCGACCGGGACTAGCGCAAGAGACCCAGTACTTC. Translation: CASTRPGLAQETQYF.

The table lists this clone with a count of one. The CDR3 here is CASSLAGGSDTQYF. The DNA for the CDR3 is TGTGCCAGCAGTTTAGCGGGGGGGTCAGATACGCAGTATTTT. This rearrangement joins TRBV6-5 to TRBJ2-3, with 11 bases matching TRBD2. Germline assignment: CDR1 MNHEY and CDR2 SVGAGI. J was trimmed by 4 bases and V by 4 bases; bases with no gene match: 1. The CDR3 loop spans 14 amino acids.

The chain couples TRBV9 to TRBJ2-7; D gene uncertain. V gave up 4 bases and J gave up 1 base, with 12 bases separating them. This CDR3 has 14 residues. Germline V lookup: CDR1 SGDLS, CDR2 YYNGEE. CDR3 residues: CASSPPTSSYEQYF. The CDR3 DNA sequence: TGTGCCAGCAGCCCTCCTACCTCATCCTACGAGCAGTACTTC.

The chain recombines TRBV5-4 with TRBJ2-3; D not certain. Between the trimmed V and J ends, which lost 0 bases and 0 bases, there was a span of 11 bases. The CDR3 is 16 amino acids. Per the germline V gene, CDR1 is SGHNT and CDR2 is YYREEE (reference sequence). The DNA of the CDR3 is TGTGCCAGCAGCTTGGCCTCGAGACAAAGCACAGATACGCAGTATTTT. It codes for CASSLASRQSTDTQYF.

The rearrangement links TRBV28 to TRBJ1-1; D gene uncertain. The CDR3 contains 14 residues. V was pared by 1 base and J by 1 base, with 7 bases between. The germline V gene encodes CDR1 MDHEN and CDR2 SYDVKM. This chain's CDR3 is CASSLLAGNTEAFF. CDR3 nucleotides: TGTGCCAGCAGTTTATTGGCAGGGAACACTGAAGCTTTCTTT.

The CDR3 spells CASSSDRNQETQYF. DNA of the CDR3: TGTGCCAGCAGCTCGGACAGAAATCAAGAGACCCAGTACTTC. J is TRBJ2-5 and V is TRBV7-9, with D possibly being TRBD1 (6 bases). The CDR3 extends over 14 amino acids. From germline, CDR1 is SEHNR and CDR2 FQNEAQ (reference sequence). V dropped 4 bases and J dropped 2 bases, with 11 bases sitting between them.

The CDR3 region is CASSGRQGYGYTF. The CDR3 DNA follows: TGCGCCAGCAGCGGACGACAGGGTTACGGCTACACCTTC. The V and J genes are TRBV5-1 and TRBJ1-2; 7 bases are a match to TRBD1. J lost 8 bases, V lost 4 bases, and 8 bases had no gene match. Germline CDR1 reads SGHRS; CDR2 reads YFSETQ. This CDR3 has 13 residues.

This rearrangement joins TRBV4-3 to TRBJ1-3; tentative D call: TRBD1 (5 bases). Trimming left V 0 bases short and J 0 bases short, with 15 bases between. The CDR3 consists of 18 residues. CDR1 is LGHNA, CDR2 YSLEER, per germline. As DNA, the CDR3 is TGCGCCAGCAGCCAAGATCCCCCTCCCGACAGCTCTGGAAACACCATATATTTT. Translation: CASSQDPPPDSSGNTIYF.

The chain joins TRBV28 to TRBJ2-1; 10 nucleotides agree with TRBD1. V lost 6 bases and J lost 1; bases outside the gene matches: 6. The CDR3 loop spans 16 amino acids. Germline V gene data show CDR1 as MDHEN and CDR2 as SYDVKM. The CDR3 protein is CASRGTGDISYNEQFF. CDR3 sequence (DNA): TGTGCCAGCAGGGGGACAGGGGATATTTCCTACAATGAGCAGTTCTTC.

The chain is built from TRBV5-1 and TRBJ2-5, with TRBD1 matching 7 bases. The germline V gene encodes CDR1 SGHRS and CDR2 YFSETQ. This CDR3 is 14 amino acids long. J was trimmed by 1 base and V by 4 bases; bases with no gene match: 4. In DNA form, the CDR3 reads TGCGCCAGCAGCGTCGGACAGGTCCAAGAGACCCAGTACTTC. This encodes CASSVGQVQETQYF.

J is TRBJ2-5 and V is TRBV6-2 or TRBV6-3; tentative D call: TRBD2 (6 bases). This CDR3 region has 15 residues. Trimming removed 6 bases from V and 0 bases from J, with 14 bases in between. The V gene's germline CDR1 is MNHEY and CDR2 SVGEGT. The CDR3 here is CASSPGTHDQETQYF. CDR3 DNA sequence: TGTGCCAGCAGCCCCGGGACTCATGACCAAGAGACCCAGTACTTC.

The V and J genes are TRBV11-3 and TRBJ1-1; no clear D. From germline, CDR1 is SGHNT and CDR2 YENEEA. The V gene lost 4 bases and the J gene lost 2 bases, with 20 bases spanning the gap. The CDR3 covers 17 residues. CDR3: CASSSIRMAGSNTEAFF. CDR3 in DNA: TGTGCCAGCAGCTCGATAAGGATGGCGGGGTCAAACACTGAAGCTTTCTTT. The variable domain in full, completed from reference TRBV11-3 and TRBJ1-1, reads EAGVVQSPRYKIIEKKQPVAFWCNPISGHNTLYWYLQNLGQGPELLIRYENEEAVDDSQLPKDRFSAERLKGVDSTLKIQPAELGDSAVYLCASSSIRMAGSNTEAFFGQGTRLTVV.